The clone carrying this T cell receptor beta chain is judged large. Its matching antigen is unknown. These data belong to a study of spatial heterogeneity in lung cancer. Study-wide context: More beta-chain than alpha-chain sequences were consistently detected. In tumor regions TCR transcript counts correlated strongly with a matched bulk RNA-seq T cell module score. The study, taken as a whole, reports: Higher tumor mutation counts went along with higher counts of expanded intratumoral alpha and beta TCRs.

CDR3 length: 13 residues. CDR1 SGHRS and CDR2 YFSETQ come from the germline V gene. Trimming cost V 2 bases and J 6 bases; bases outside gene matches: 2. The time point here: sample taken at primary tumor resection. Donors were about 70 untreated early-stage non-small cell lung cancer patients. No cell sorting; template was whole RNA from tumor, lung tissue or PBMC. TCRdb analysed the 5' RACE reads with MiXCR anew, one entry per CDR3 protein. Here the sample spans around 9,700 distinct CDR3 sequences, about 8.1% being singletons. The chain carries TRBV5-1 and TRBJ2-7; 10 positions agree with TRBD1. This sequence originates from a male donor with early-stage non-small cell lung cancer. This sample comprised lung tumor tissue, obtained at surgery. CDR3 amino acids: CASSFGQGGEQYF. The CDR3 DNA is TGCGCCAGCAGCTTTGGACAGGGGGGCGAGCAGTACTTC.